The 12 T cell receptor beta chains given below trace back to one sample, sequenced in a study of neurological immune-mediated disorders. TCRdb re-called the 5' RACE reads with MiXCR, one entry per CDR3 protein. The table shows some 10,000 distinct CDR3 sequences, with under 25% occurring only once. The sequenced material came from CD8+ T cells from blood. These receptor sequences come from a woman aged 55-69 years with HTLV-1-associated myelopathy (HAM/TSP).

This clonotype has a count of ten or more. The chain uses TRBV25-1 and TRBJ2-1, with D tentatively TRBD1 or TRBD2 (5 bases each). Germline V gives CDR1 MGHDK, CDR2 SYGVNS. Trimming removed 0 bases from V and 4 bases from J, with 10 bases in between. This CDR3 is built from 15 residues. The CDR3 DNA sequence: TGTGCCAGCAGTGAATATGGGACGCCTTACAATGAGCAGTTCTTC. This sequence encodes CASSEYGTPYNEQFF.

Many counts were recorded for this clonotype. This chain links TRBV7-8 with TRBJ2-3, with D perhaps matching TRBD2 (7 bases). The CDR3 length is 16 residues. V lost 6 bases and J lost 2, with 18 bases in between. From germline, CDR1 is SGHVS and CDR2 FQNEAQ. CDR3 sequence: CASSPTRGGPTDTQYF. The DNA of the CDR3 is TGTGCCAGCAGTCCGACGAGGGGGGGGCCCACAGATACGCAGTATTTT.

The chain carries TRBV10-2 and TRBJ2-3; the D gene could be TRBD1 or TRBD2 (5 bases each). The CDR3 loop spans 14 amino acids. Germline values: CDR1 WSHSY, CDR2 SAAADI. V was cut by 3 bases and J by 4 bases, with 11 bases left in between. CDR3 nucleotide sequence: TGCGCCAGCAGTGATGGGGGTTTAGCAGATACGCAGTATTTT. It encodes CASSDGGLADTQYF.

This clonotype was seen repeatedly, ten times or more. The rearrangement uses TRBV19 and TRBJ2-7; perhaps TRBD2 as D (6 bases). The CDR3 covers 11 residues. Germline-derived CDR1 and CDR2 are LNHDA and SQIVND (reference sequence). V was shortened by 8 bases and J by 3 bases, with 8 bases between the two germline ends. The CDR3 here is CASFGGYEQYF. As DNA, the CDR3 is TGTGCCAGTTTCGGGGGCTACGAGCAGTACTTC.

This clonotype is medium-sized. V usage is TRBV5-1 and J usage is TRBJ1-2; TRBD1 matches 7 bases. This CDR3 contains 12 residues. Germline CDR1 and CDR2: SGHRS and YFSETQ. After removal of 4 bases from V and 8 bases from J, the junction contained 5 bases not matched to a gene. CDR3 DNA: TGCGCCAGCAGCGAGACAGGGAGCGGCTACACCTTC. This gives the protein CASSETGSGYTF. The entire variable domain, with the rest obtained from reference TRBV5-1 and TRBJ1-2, is as follows: KAGVTQTPRYLIKTRGQQVTLSCSPISGHRSVSWYQQTPGQGLQFLFEYFSETQRNKGNFPGRFSGRQFSNSRSEMNVSTLELGDSALYLCASSETGSGYTFGSGTRLTVV.

This clonotype is judged medium-sized (0.01 to 0.1%). This chain connects TRBV9 to TRBJ1-2, with TRBD1 matching over 8 bases. The CDR3 has 17 amino acids. CDR1 and CDR2 from the germline V gene are SGDLS and YYNGEE. V shed 4 bases and J 4 bases; nucleotides not matched to a gene: 15. Here the CDR3 reads CASSQGQGTEVLYGYTF. CDR3 nucleotide sequence: TGTGCCAGCAGCCAAGGACAGGGCACAGAGGTACTCTATGGCTACACCTTC.

This clonotype occurred many times. The genes are TRBV2 and TRBJ1-5, with unresolved D. The CDR3 has 14 amino acids. The V gene's germline CDR1 is SNHLY and CDR2 FYNNEI. V was cut by 6 bases and J by 6 bases, with 15 bases left in between. The CDR3 bases are TGTGCCAGCAGCCGGTGGGGTGAAAGTCAGCCCCAGCATTTT. Translating it yields CASSRWGESQPQHF.

The chain has TRBV20-1 and TRBJ2-3; 8 nucleotides agree with TRBD2. Germline V CDR1 and CDR2: DFQATT, SNEGSKA (reference sequence). This CDR3 is 15 amino acids long. J gave up 2 bases and V 5 bases, and 9 bases lay outside the gene matches. The CDR3 loop is CSAGLGGAPTDTQYF. The DNA for the CDR3 is TGCAGTGCTGGCCTCGGGGGGGCCCCCACAGATACGCAGTATTTT.

This clonotype is labeled medium-sized. The chain has TRBV9 and TRBJ1-4; 10 bases match TRBD1. With V trimmed by 3 bases and J by 3 bases, 5 bases remained unmatched. This CDR3 spans 16 amino acids. Germline loops: CDR1 SGDLS, CDR2 YYNGEE. The CDR3 loop reads CASSDWTGGPNEKLFF. The CDR3 DNA reads as TGTGCCAGCAGCGACTGGACAGGGGGACCTAATGAAAAACTGTTTTTT.

This chain connects TRBV2 to TRBJ2-5; 13 bases are a match to TRBD2. V lost 6 bases and J lost 3; bases outside the gene matches: 1. In germline, CDR1 is SNHLY, CDR2 FYNNEI. The CDR3 consists of 14 residues. The CDR3 here is CASRGTSGKETQYF. In DNA form, the CDR3 reads TGTGCCAGCAGGGGGACTAGCGGGAAAGAGACCCAGTACTTC.

Ten or more counts support this clonotype. The chain carries TRBV5-1 and TRBJ2-3; TRBD2 matches at 9 bases. Germline values: CDR1 SGHRS, CDR2 YFSETQ. The CDR3 contains 17 residues. V shed 4 bases, J shed 4 bases, and the junction held 13 bases outside the gene matches. This chain's CDR3 is CASSPGGLAGGPDTQYF. CDR3 nucleotide sequence: TGCGCCAGCAGCCCCGGGGGTCTGGCGGGGGGGCCAGATACGCAGTATTTT. The full variable domain, completed using reference TRBV5-1 and TRBJ2-3, is KAGVTQTPRYLIKTRGQQVTLSCSPISGHRSVSWYQQTPGQGLQFLFEYFSETQRNKGNFPGRFSGRQFSNSRSEMNVSTLELGDSALYLCASSPGGLAGGPDTQYFGPGTRLTVL.

This clonotype is classed as medium-sized (0.01 to 0.1%). This chain joins TRBV5-1 and TRBJ2-2, with D maybe TRBD1 (6 bases). The CDR3 is 13 residues long. Germline V gene sequence: CDR1 SGHRS, CDR2 YFSETQ. Trimming cost V 4 bases and J 5 bases, with 9 bases left between them. The CDR3 DNA reads TGCGCCAGCAGCCCACAGGGAACCGGGGAGCTGTTTTTT. It codes for CASSPQGTGELFF.